This T cell receptor beta chain derives from a study of blood T cell repertoires in COVID-19. J was trimmed by 8 bases and V by 3 bases; bases with no gene match: 1. The germline gives CDR1 SGHDT, CDR2 YYEEEE. The CDR3 length is 14 residues. The assay was immunoSEQ multiplex PCR, and TCRdb's table has in-frame clones only and misses some. This sample has approximately 220,000 clones, with around four fifths found just once. Sequencing was carried out using peripheral blood. The origin of this receptor is a woman aged 55-70 years who had recovered from COVID-19. V usage is TRBV5-6 and J usage is TRBJ2-2; 13 bases are a match to TRBD2. CDR3 sequence: CASSWGLAGGELFF. DNA for the CDR3: TGTGCCAGCAGCTGGGGACTAGCGGGAGGGGAGCTGTTTTTT.